The TCR beta chain under discussion was sequenced for a study of graft-versus-host responses after intestinal transplantation. Whole-study context: Recipients had transplants, and these were multivisceral, liver-intestinal, or isolated intestinal. All recipients got anti-thymocyte globulin induction, then tacrolimus and steroids for roughly 3 years. Broader study findings: Peak circulating GvH clone levels tracked with early post-transplant HvG declines. Some GvH clones appeared in ileal mucosa or blood before recipient bone marrow.

V was trimmed by 4 bases and J by 5 bases, leaving 11 bases between them. This CDR3 contains 13 residues. From germline, CDR1 is MNHNY and CDR2 SVGAGI (reference sequence). Data came from immunoSEQ multiplex PCR; TCRdb stores just in-frame clones and leaves some out. The table records 95,000 to 110,000 clones, roughly 87% of them present only once. Concerning this clone: Its antigen remains unknown.

V gene TRBV6-6 combines with J gene TRBJ2-5; D remains ambiguous. Sequencing used unstimulated CD4+ T cells sorted from spleen or lymph node cells, obtained before intestinal transplant. The TCR comes from a human donor who received an intestinal transplant. This CDR3 reads CASSSRVVETQYF. The CDR3 nucleotides read TGTGCCAGCAGTTCTAGGGTCGTGGAGACCCAGTACTTC.